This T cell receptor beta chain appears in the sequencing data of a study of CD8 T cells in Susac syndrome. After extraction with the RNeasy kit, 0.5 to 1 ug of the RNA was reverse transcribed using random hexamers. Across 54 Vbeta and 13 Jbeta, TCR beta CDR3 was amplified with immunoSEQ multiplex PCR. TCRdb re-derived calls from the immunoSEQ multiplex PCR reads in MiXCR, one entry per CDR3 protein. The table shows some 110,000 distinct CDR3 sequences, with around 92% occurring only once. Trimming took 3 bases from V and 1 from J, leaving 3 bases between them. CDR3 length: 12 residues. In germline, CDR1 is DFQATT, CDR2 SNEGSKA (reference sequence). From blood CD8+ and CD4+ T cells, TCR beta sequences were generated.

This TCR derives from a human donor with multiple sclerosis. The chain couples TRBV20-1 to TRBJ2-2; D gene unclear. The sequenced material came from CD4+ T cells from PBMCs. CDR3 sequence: CSARENTGELFF. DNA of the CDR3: TGCAGTGCTAGGGAGAACACCGGGGAGCTGTTTTTT.